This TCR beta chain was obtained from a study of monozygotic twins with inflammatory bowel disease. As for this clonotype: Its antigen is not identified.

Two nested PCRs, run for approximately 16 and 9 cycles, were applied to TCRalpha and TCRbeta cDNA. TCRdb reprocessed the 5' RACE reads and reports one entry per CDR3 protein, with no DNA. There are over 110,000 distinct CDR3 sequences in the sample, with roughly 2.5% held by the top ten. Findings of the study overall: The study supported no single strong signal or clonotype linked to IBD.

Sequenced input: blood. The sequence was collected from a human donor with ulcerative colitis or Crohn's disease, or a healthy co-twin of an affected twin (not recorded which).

The CDR3 loop is CASRTRWETDQETQYF. V is TRBV19 and J is TRBJ2-5; as DNA is missing, the TRBD2 call by TCRdb cannot be tested. CDR3 size: 16 residues. Germline-derived CDR1 and CDR2 are LNHDA and SQIVND (reference sequence).